One sample yielded the 18 T cell receptor beta chains listed below, sequenced in a study of cytomegalovirus exposure and HLA in healthy donors (dated by TCRdb to 2016 to 2017). The library was obtained by the immunoSEQ multiplex PCR assay. For the multiplex PCR, a mixture combining 60 forward primers for TCR Vbeta segments and 13 reverse primers for TCR Jbeta segments was used. Sourced from immuneACCESS, this table was stored by TCRdb with only in-frame sequences that have V and J called. A share of the clones is absent; for the studies checked, an unresolved V gene accounts for under half, and the remainder has no known explanation. The sample yields under 150,000 clones; 70% to 80% were counted once. About 5% of the sample lies in the top ten. Sequencing used PBMCs. Source of these receptors: a woman aged 30 to 39 in good health and CMV-seropositive.

The count of this clone is one. This chain joins TRBV2 and TRBJ2-5; 8 nucleotides line up with TRBD2. CDR3 length: 15 amino acids. The germline V gene has CDR1 SNHLY and CDR2 FYNNEI. V shed 3 bases, J shed 3 bases, and the junction held 6 bases outside the gene matches. Here the CDR3 reads CASSESGRGEETQYF. The DNA of the CDR3 is TGTGCCAGCAGTGAGTCTGGGCGGGGGGAAGAGACCCAGTACTTC.

The chain has TRBV2 and TRBJ2-2; maybe TRBD1 (6 bases). V was trimmed by 1 base and J by 3 bases, leaving 6 bases between them. Germline V lookup: CDR1 SNHLY, CDR2 FYNNEI. This CDR3 is 14 amino acids long. For the CDR3, the DNA is TGTGCCAGCAGTGAAGGGACAGACACCGGGGAGCTGTTTTTT. Translated, it gives CASSEGTDTGELFF.

This sequence joins TRBV2 and TRBJ1-5; D unresolved. CDR1 is SNHLY and CDR2 is FYNNEI in the germline V gene. The length of the CDR3 is 13 residues. The V end was cut by 8 bases, the J end by 5 bases, with 13 bases between. CDR3 region: CASGGQQHQPQHF. As DNA, the CDR3 is TGTGCCAGCGGAGGGCAGCAACATCAGCCCCAGCATTTT.

V is TRBV19 and J is TRBJ1-2, with TRBD1 matching over 7 bases. CDR1 LNHDA and CDR2 SQIVND come from the germline V gene (reference sequence). The CDR3 covers 15 residues. After removal of 4 bases from V and 1 base from J, the junction contained 6 bases not matched to a gene. The CDR3 DNA reads TGTGCCAGTAGTAAAGCCGGGACAGTTAACTATGGCTACACCTTC. The encoded protein is CASSKAGTVNYGYTF.

This clone was found a few times. The rearrangement uses TRBV2 and TRBJ1-2, with 7 bases matching TRBD1. V shed 5 bases and J 4 bases; nucleotides not matched to a gene: 10. This CDR3 region has 15 residues. CDR1 and CDR2 from the germline V gene are SNHLY and FYNNEI. As DNA, the CDR3 is TGTGCCAGCAGTACCGAAGGGACAGTCGGCTATGGCTACACCTTC. It translates to CASSTEGTVGYGYTF.

The CDR3 region has the DNA TGTGCCAGCTCACGACAGGGTAACGACGAGCAGTACTTC. It specifies CASSRQGNDEQYF. The chain recombines TRBV18 with TRBJ2-7; 7 nucleotides align to TRBD1. V dropped 4 bases and J dropped 5; count of bases not matched to a gene: 5. This CDR3 is 13 amino acids long. The germline V gene has CDR1 KGHSH and CDR2 LQKENI.

The V call is TRBV14, the J call TRBJ2-1, with 8 nucleotides matching TRBD1. V lost 6 bases, J lost 8 bases, and 9 bases stayed unmatched. The CDR3 runs 14 residues. From germline, CDR1 is SGHDN and CDR2 FVKESK. The CDR3: CASRGQGGMYEQFF. The CDR3 DNA sequence: TGTGCCAGCAGAGGACAGGGAGGCATGTATGAGCAGTTCTTC.

The chain recombines TRBV7-3 with TRBJ1-4; 8 bases are a match to TRBD1. V lost 0 bases to trimming and J lost 6 bases; unmatched junction nucleotides: 9. Germline CDR1 is SGHTA and CDR2 is FQGTGA. The CDR3 is 17 residues long. As DNA, the CDR3 is TGTGCCAGCAGCTTAACGGGTGCGGGACAGGTGTATGAAAAACTGTTTTTT. As protein: CASSLTGAGQVYEKLFF.

This rearrangement joins TRBV10-3 to TRBJ2-1; perhaps TRBD2 as D (5 bases). With 8 bases removed from V and 6 bases from J, the gap between germline ends came to 20 bases. The CDR3 contains 15 residues. Per germline, CDR1 ENHRY and CDR2 SYGVKD. The DNA for the CDR3 is TGTGCCATCCTAAGTAGTGAGGGAGATAGCAATGAGCAGTTCTTC. Protein product: CAILSSEGDSNEQFF.

V usage is TRBV10-3 and J usage is TRBJ2-1; 13 nucleotides line up with TRBD2. CDR3 size: 15 residues. The germline V gene has CDR1 ENHRY and CDR2 SYGVKD. Trimming cost V 7 bases and J 9 bases; bases outside gene matches: 9. In DNA form, the CDR3 reads TGTGCCATCAATGGTACTAGCGGGAGGGACGGTGAGCAGTTCTTC. Encoded protein: CAINGTSGRDGEQFF.

Only one count was recorded for this clone. The rearrangement joins TRBV7-6 to TRBJ2-5; maybe TRBD2 (6 bases). The V gene lost 5 bases and the J gene lost 2 bases, with 12 bases spanning the gap. The germline gives CDR1 SGHVS, CDR2 FNYEAQ. The CDR3 consists of 14 residues. CDR3 residues: CASSHRTKQETQYF. The CDR3 nucleotides read TGTGCCAGCAGCCACAGGACTAAACAAGAGACCCAGTACTTC.

The chain joins TRBV6-1 to TRBJ1-2; no reliable D call. V lost 2 bases to trimming and J lost 2 bases, with 15 bases between them. Germline-derived CDR1 and CDR2 are MNHNS and SASEGT. The length of the CDR3 is 16 residues. In nucleotides, the CDR3 is TGTGCCAGCAGTGAATGGCCGGAGGAGGAAAACTATGGCTACACCTTC. It codes for CASSEWPEEENYGYTF.

This sequence joins TRBV29-1 and TRBJ2-7; D ambiguous. Germline V gene lookup returns CDR1 SQVTM and CDR2 ANQGSEA. The CDR3 runs to 13 residues. Trimming shortened V by 2 bases and J by 5 bases, and 13 bases separated the two germline ends. CDR3 sequence: CSVESTWFDEQYF. The CDR3 DNA is TGCAGCGTTGAAAGTACATGGTTCGACGAGCAGTACTTC.

The chain uses TRBV6-6 and TRBJ1-3; D is possibly TRBD1 (6 bases). Between the trimmed V and J ends, which lost 11 bases and 4 bases, there was a span of 15 bases. The CDR3 has 13 residues. In germline, CDR1 is MNHNY, CDR2 SVGAGI (reference sequence). CDR3 sequence (DNA): TGTGCCGGCACCTCAGGGGTCGGAAACACCATATATTTT. Translating it yields CAGTSGVGNTIYF.

V and J are TRBV11-2 and TRBJ2-7; D gene unclear. Trimming shortened V by 0 bases and J by 0 bases, and 3 bases separated the two germline ends. Germline values: CDR1 SGHAT, CDR2 FQNNGV. The CDR3 loop spans 13 amino acids. CDR3 amino acids: CASSLESSYEQYF. CDR3 nucleotide sequence: TGTGCCAGCAGCTTAGAGAGCTCCTACGAGCAGTACTTC.

This sequence joins TRBV6-6 and TRBJ1-1; D is unresolved. This CDR3 spans 13 amino acids. Germline V gives CDR1 MNHNY, CDR2 SVGAGI (reference sequence). With 2 bases removed from V and 1 base from J, the gap between germline ends came to 5 bases. In DNA form, the CDR3 reads TGTGCCAGCAGTTACGGGCAGAACACTGAAGCTTTCTTT. Translated, it gives CASSYGQNTEAFF.

In its sample, this clone was seen once. The chain links TRBV5-1 to TRBJ2-5, with D tentatively TRBD2 (7 bases). V shed 0 bases and J shed 11 bases, with 23 bases lying between them. Germline loops: CDR1 SGHRS, CDR2 YFSETQ. The length of the CDR3 is 16 residues. The CDR3 protein is CASSLVGRGGHGEQYF. In DNA form, the CDR3 reads TGCGCCAGCAGCTTGGTCGGGCGCGGGGGACACGGGGAGCAGTACTTC.

The chain employs TRBV19 and TRBJ1-5; D is unclear. CDR3 length: 16 residues. CDR1 is LNHDA, CDR2 SQIVND, per germline (reference sequence). The germline V and J ends were trimmed by 5 bases and 0 bases, with 14 bases remaining between them. CDR3 sequence (DNA): TGTGCCAGTAGTTACATGCATGGCCTTAGCAATCAGCCCCAGCATTTT. Its translation: CASSYMHGLSNQPQHF.